A selection of T cell receptor beta chains follows, all from one sample in a study of early T cells in non-severe SARS-CoV-2 infection. TCRdb reanalysed the 5' RACE reads using MiXCR and keeps one entry per CDR3 protein. The sample includes 80,000 or so distinct CDR3 sequences, roughly 13% seen only once; the top ten take roughly 3%. Sequencing input: whole blood. These receptors were collected from an adult who was a healthcare worker with PCR-confirmed SARS-CoV-2 infection or an uninfected control (not recorded which). CDR3s include the opening cysteine and the closing phenylalanine or tryptophan. The order of the fields is J gene, CDR3 length, V gene, D gene, clone size, CDR3 DNA, CDR3 protein. A D gene is named only where the DNA matches it firmly. Some rows mark clone size as missing; the rest say once, few, many or name a class of expanded clone.

TRBJ2-3 | 14 | TRBV27 | - | few | TGTGCCAGCAGTGAACCATACCCGGCAGATACGCAGTATTTT | CASSEPYPADTQYF
TRBJ1-1 | 15 | TRBV12-3/TRBV12-4 | - | many | TGTGCCAGCAGACCGGACGGGACCCAGAACACTGAAGCTTTCTTT | CASRPDGTQNTEAFF
TRBJ2-7 | 13 | TRBV3-1 | - | - | TGTGCCAGCAGCCGTTACAGTCCCTACGAGCAGTACTTC | CASSRYSPYEQYF
TRBJ1-6 | 15 | TRBV18 | TRBD1 | many | TGTGCCAGCTCACCAGCGGGACAGGATAATTCACCCCTCCACTTT | CASSPAGQDNSPLHF
TRBJ2-2 | 17 | TRBV29-1 | TRBD2 | - | TGCAGCGGGCGTGTATCTAGCGGGGGAGTGAACACCGGGGAGCTGTTTTTT | CSGRVSSGGVNTGELFF
TRBJ2-1 | 15 | TRBV11-2 | - | few | TGTGCCAGCAGCGCAGGGGGACTGGACTACAATGAGCAGTTCTTC | CASSAGGLDYNEQFF
TRBJ2-5 | 14 | TRBV9 | - | few | TGTGCCAGCAGCGTAGCACCATTCCAAGAGACCCAGTACTTC | CASSVAPFQETQYF
TRBJ1-5 | 13 | TRBV29-1 | TRBD1 | - | TGCAGCGTCGCGGGACAGAACAATCAGCCCCAGCATTTT | CSVAGQNNQPQHF
TRBJ2-7 | 12 | TRBV10-2 | TRBD1 | few | TGCGCCACCGGACAGGGGCCCTACGAGCAGTACTTC | CATGQGPYEQYF
TRBJ2-4 | 14 | TRBV3-1 | TRBD2 | - | TGTGCCAGCAGTACTAGCGGGAGTTCGGACATTCAGTACTTC | CASSTSGSSDIQYF
TRBJ2-1 | 15 | TRBV12-3/TRBV12-4 | TRBD2 | few | TGTGCCAGCAGTTTAGGCGGGGGGCCCAACAATGAGCAGTTCTTC | CASSLGGGPNNEQFF
TRBJ2-1 | 16 | TRBV11-2 | TRBD2 | many | TGTGCCAGCAGCCCCGACGGGACTAGCCCCTACAATGAGCAGTTCTTC | CASSPDGTSPYNEQFF
TRBJ2-2 | 15 | TRBV28 | - | many | TGTGCCAGCAGACCCTCCGGGACATTCACCGGGGAGCTGTTTTTT | CASRPSGTFTGELFF
TRBJ2-1 | 14 | TRBV6-2/TRBV6-3 | - | - | TGTGCCAGCAGCAGCCCCCTGACTAGTTCTGAGCAGTTCTTC | CASSSPLTSSEQFF
TRBJ2-1 | 15 | TRBV7-6 | TRBD2 | - | TGTGCCAGCACCCCCGGCGGGCTAGCGGGAGATGAGCAGTTCTTC | CASTPGGLAGDEQFF
TRBJ2-1 | 13 | TRBV7-3 | - | few | TGTGCCAGCAGCTCGTCGGGCGTGGGTGAGCAGTTCTTC | CASSSSGVGEQFF
TRBJ2-2 | 13 | TRBV6-2/TRBV6-3 | - | - | TGTGCCAGCAAAAGGGAGAACACCGGGGAGCTGTTTTTT | CASKRENTGELFF
TRBJ2-7 | 12 | TRBV11-2 | - | - | TGTGCCAGCAGCTCCTACACTTACGAGCAGTACTTC | CASSSYTYEQYF